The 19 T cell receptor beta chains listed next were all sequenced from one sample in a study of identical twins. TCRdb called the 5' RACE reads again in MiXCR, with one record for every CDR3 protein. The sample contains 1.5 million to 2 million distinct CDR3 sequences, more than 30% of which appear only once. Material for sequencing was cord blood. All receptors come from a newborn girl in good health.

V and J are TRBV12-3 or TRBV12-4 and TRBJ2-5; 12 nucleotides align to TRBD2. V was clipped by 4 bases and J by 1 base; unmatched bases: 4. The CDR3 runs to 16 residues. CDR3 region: CASSSGTSGPQETQYF. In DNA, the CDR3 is TGTGCCAGCAGTTCCGGGACTAGCGGGCCCCAAGAGACCCAGTACTTC.

CDR3 bases: TGCAGCGCCACCAGGGGAATTAATGAAAAACTGTTTTTT. Translation: CSATRGINEKLFF. The chain carries TRBV29-1 and TRBJ1-4; D perhaps matches TRBD1 (6 bases). CDR1 and CDR2 (germline): SQVTM, ANQGSEA. V lost 7 bases and J 4 bases, leaving 13 bases between the germline ends. The CDR3 is made up of 13 amino acids.

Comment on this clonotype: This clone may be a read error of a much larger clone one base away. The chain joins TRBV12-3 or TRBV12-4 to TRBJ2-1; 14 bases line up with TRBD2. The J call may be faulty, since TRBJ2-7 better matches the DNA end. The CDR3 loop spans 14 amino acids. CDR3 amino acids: CASRGLAGDNEQYF. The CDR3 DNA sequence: TGTGCCAGCAGGGGACTAGCGGGAGACAATGAGCAGTACTTC.

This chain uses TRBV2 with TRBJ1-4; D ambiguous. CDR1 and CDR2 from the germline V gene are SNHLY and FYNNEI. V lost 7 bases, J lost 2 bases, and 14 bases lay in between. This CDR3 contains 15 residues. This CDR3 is CASTITPGTNEKLFF. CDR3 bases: TGTGCCAGCACAATAACACCGGGGACTAATGAAAAACTGTTTTTT. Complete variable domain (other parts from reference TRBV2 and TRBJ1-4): EPEVTQTPSHQVTQMGQEVILRCVPISNHLYFYWYRQILGQKVEFLVSFYNNEISEKSEIFDDQFSVERPDGSNFTLKIRSTKLEDSAMYFCASTITPGTNEKLFFGSGTQLSVL.

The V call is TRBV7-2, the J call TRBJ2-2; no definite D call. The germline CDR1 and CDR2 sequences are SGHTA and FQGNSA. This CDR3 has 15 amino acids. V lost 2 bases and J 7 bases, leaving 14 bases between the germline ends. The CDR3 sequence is CASSLRLGKGGELFF. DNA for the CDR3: TGTGCCAGCAGCTTAAGGCTAGGGAAGGGCGGGGAGCTGTTTTTT.

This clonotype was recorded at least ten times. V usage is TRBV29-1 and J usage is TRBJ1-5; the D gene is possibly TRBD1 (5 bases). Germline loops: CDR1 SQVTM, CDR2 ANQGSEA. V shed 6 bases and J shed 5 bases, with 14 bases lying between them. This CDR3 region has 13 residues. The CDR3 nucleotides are TGCAGCGTAGCAGGGTACCGGGATCAGCCCCAGCATTTT. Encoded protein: CSVAGYRDQPQHF.

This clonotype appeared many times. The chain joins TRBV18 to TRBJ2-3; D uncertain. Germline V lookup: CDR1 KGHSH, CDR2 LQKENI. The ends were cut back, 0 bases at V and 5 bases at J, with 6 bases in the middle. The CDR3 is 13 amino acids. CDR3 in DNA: TGTGCCAGCTCACCACCCGCACGAGATACGCAGTATTTT. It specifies CASSPPARDTQYF.

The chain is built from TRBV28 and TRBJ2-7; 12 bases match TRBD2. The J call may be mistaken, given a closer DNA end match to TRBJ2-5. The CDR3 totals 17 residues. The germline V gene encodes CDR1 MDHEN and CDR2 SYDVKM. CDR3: CASSEARLAGAGETQYF. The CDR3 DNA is TGTGCCAGCAGTGAGGCCAGACTAGCGGGAGCAGGGGAGACCCAGTACTTC.

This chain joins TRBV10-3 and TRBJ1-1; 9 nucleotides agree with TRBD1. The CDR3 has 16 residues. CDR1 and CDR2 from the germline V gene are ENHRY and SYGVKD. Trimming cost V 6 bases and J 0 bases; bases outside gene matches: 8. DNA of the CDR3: TGTGCCATCAGGCCCGGGACAGGGCGCCTGAACACTGAAGCTTTCTTT. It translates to CAIRPGTGRLNTEAFF.

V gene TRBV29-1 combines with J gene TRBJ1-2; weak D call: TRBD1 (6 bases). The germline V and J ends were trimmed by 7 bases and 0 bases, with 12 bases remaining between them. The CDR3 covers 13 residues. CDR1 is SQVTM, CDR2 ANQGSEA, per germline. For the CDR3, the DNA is TGCAGCGCGCGGACAGTCCCTAACTATGGCTACACCTTC. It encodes CSARTVPNYGYTF.

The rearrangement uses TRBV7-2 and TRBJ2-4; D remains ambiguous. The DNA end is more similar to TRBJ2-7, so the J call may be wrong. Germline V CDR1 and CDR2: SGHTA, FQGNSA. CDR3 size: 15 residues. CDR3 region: CASSLGTERTYEQYF. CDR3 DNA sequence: TGTGCCAGCAGCTTAGGGACGGAGAGAACCTACGAGCAGTACTTC.

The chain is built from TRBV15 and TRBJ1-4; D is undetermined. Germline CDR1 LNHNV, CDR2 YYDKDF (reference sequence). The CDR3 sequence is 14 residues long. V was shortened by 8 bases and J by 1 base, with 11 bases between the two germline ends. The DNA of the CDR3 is TGTGCCACCTCACATCTGCTAACTAATGAAAAACTGTTTTTT. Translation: CATSHLLTNEKLFF.

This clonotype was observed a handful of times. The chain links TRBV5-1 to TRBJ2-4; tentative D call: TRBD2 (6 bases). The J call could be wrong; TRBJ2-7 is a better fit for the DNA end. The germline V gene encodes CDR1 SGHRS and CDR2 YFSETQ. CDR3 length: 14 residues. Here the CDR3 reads CASSPTLANHEQYF. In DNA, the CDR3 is TGCGCCAGCAGCCCAACACTAGCAAACCACGAGCAGTACTTC.

The CDR3 sequence is CASSTLRVSYNSPLHF. Here the CDR3 DNA reads TGTGCCAGTAGTACCCTCAGGGTCTCCTATAATTCACCCCTCCACTTT. This chain joins TRBV19 and TRBJ1-6, with D perhaps TRBD1 (5 bases). CDR1 and CDR2 from the germline V gene are LNHDA and SQIVND (reference sequence). V lost 4 bases, J lost 0 bases, and 10 bases lay in between. The CDR3 spans 16 residues.

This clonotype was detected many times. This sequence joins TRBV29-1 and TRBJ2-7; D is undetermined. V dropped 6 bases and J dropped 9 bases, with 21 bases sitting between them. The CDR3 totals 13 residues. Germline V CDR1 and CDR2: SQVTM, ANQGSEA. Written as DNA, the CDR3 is TGCAGCGTGAAGGAAGGCAGTGGCGAAGTGCAGTACTTC. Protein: CSVKEGSGEVQYF.

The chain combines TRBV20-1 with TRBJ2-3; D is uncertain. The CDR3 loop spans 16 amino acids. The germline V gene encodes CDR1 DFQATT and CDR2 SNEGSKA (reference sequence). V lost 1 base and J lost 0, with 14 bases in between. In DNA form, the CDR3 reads TGCAGTGCTAGAGCTCCAGCTAGGGAAAGCACAGATACGCAGTATTTT. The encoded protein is CSARAPARESTDTQYF.

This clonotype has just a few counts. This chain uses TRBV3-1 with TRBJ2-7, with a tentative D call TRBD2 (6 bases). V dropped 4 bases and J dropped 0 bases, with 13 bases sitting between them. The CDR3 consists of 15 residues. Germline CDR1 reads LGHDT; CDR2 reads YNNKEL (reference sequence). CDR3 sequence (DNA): TGTGCCAGCAGCCCCTACGACGGGAGCTCCTACGAGCAGTACTTC. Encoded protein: CASSPYDGSSYEQYF.

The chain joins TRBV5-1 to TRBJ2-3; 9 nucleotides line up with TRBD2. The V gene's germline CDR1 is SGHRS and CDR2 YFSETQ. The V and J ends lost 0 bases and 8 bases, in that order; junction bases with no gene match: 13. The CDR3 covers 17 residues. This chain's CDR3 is CASSLGVSGSSLVTQYF. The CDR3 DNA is TGCGCCAGCAGCTTGGGCGTTAGCGGGAGTTCGTTAGTTACGCAGTATTTT.

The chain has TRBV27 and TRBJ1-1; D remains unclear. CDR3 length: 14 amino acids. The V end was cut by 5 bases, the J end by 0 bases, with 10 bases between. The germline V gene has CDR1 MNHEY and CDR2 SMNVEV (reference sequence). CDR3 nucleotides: TGTGCCAGCAGTCCGTCCAGAATGAACACTGAAGCTTTCTTT. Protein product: CASSPSRMNTEAFF.